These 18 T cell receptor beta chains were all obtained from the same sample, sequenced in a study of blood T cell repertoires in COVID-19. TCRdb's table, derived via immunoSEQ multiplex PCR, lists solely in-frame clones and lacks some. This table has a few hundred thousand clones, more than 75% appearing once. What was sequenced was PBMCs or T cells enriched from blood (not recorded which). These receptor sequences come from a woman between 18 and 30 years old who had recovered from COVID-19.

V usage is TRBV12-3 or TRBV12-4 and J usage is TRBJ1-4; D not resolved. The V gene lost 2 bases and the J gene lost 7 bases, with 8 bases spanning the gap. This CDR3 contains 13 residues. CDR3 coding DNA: TGTGCCAGCAGTTTACTGGCGGGTGAAAAACTGTTTTTT. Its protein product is CASSLLAGEKLFF.

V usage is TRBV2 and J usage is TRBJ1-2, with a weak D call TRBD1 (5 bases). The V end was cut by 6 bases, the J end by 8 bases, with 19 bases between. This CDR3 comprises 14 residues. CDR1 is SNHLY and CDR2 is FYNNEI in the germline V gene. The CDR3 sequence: CASSTSQGGLGYTF. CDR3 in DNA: TGTGCCAGCAGCACCAGTCAGGGAGGGCTCGGCTACACCTTC.

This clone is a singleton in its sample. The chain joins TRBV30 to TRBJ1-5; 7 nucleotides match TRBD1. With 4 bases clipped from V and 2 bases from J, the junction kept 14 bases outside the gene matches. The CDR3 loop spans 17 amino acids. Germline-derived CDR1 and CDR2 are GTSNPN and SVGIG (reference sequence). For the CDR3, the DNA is TGTGCCTGGACCACCTCTCAAGGGGGCTGGGGCAATCAGCCCCAGCATTTT. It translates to CAWTTSQGGWGNQPQHF.

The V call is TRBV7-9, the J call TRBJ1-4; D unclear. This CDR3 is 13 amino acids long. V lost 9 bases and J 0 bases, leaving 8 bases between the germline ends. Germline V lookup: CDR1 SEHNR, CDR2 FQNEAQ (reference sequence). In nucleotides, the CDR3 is TGTGCCAGTCGGGTGCCAACTAATGAAAAACTGTTTTTT. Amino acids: CASRVPTNEKLFF.

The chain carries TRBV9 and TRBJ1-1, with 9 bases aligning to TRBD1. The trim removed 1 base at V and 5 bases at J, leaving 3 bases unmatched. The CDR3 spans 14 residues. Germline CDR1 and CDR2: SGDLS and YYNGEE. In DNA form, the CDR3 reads TGTGCCAGCAGCGTATTGGACAGGGGTACTGAAGCTTTCTTT. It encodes CASSVLDRGTEAFF.

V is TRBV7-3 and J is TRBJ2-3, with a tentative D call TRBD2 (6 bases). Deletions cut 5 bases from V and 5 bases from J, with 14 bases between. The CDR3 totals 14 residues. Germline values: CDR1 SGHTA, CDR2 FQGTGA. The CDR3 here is CASSAGSEGDTQYF. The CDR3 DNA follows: TGTGCCAGCAGCGCGGGGAGTGAAGGAGATACGCAGTATTTT.

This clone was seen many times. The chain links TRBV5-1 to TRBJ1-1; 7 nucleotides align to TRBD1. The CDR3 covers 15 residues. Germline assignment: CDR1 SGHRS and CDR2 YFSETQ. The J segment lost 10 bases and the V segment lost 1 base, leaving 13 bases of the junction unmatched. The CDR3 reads CASSLNAPGQGVAFF. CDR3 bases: TGCGCCAGCAGCTTGAACGCCCCCGGGCAGGGGGTAGCTTTCTTT.

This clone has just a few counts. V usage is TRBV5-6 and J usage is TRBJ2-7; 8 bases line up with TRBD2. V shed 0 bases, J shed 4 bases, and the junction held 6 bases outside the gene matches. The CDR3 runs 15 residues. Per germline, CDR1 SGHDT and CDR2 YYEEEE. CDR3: CASSLGVSGIYEQYF. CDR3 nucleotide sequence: TGTGCCAGCAGCTTGGGTGTTAGCGGGATTTACGAGCAGTACTTC.

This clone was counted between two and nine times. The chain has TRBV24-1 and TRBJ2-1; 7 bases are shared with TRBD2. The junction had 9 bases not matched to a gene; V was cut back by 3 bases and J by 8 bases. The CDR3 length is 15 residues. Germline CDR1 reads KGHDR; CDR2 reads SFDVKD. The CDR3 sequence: CATSDRREGQDEQFF. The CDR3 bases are TGTGCCACCAGTGATAGGAGGGAGGGGCAGGATGAGCAGTTCTTC.

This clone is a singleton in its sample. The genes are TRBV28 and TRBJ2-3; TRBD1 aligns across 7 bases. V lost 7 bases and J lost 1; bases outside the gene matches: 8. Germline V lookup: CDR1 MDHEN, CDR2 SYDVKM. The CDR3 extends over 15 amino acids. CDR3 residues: CASNTHRGGTDTQYF. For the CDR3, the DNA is TGTGCCAGCAATACACACAGGGGAGGCACAGATACGCAGTATTTT.

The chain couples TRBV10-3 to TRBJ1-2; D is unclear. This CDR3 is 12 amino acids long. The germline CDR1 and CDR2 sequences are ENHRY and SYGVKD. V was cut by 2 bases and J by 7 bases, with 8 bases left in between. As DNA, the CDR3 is TGTGCCATCAGTGAGCGGGGAGCTGGCTACACCTTC. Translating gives CAISERGAGYTF.

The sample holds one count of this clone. CDR3 nucleotides: TGCGCCAGCAGCTTTTGGGACGCCGGGACAGAGGGCTACACCTTC. Residues: CASSFWDAGTEGYTF. The rearrangement links TRBV5-1 to TRBJ1-2; 7 positions match TRBD1. Germline CDR1 is SGHRS and CDR2 is YFSETQ. The V gene end was trimmed by 2 bases and the J gene end by 8 bases; junction bases not matched to a gene: 12. This CDR3 comprises 15 residues.

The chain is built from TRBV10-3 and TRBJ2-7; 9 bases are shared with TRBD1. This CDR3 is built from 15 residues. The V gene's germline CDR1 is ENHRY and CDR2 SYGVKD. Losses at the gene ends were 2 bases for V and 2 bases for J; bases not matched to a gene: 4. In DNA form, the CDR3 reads TGTGCCATCAGTGAGGGACAGGGGAAGACCTACGAGCAGTACTTC. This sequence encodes CAISEGQGKTYEQYF.

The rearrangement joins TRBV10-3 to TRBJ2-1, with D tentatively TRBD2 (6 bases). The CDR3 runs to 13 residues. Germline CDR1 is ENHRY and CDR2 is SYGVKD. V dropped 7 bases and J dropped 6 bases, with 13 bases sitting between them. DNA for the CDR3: TGTGCCATCAACTTGGGACTTTCCAATGAGCAGTTCTTC. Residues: CAINLGLSNEQFF.

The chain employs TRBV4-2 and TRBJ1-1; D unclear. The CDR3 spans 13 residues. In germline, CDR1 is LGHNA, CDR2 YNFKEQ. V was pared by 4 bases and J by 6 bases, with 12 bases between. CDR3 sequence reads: CASSRRLESEAFF. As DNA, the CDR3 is TGTGCCAGCAGCCGTCGTCTAGAGTCTGAAGCTTTCTTT.

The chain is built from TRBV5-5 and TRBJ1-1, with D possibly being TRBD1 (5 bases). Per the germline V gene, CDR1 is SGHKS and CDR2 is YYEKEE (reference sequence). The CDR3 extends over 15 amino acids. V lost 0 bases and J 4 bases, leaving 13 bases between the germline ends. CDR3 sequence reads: CASSLVGQGGTEAFF. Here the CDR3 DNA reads TGTGCCAGCAGCTTGGTAGGCCAGGGAGGCACTGAAGCTTTCTTT.

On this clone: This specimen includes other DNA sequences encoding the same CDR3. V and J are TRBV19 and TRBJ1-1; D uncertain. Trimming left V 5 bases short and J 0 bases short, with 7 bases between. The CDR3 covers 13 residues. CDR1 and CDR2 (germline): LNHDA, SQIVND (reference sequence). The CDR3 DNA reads TGTGCCAGTAGTTTAGGGCTGAACACTGAAGCTTTCTTT. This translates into CASSLGLNTEAFF.

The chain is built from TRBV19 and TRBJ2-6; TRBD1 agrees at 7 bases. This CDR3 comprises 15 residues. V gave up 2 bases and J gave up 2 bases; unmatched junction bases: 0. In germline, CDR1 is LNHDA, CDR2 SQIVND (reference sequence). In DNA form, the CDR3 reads TGTGCCAGTAGTATACAGGGGGCTGGGGCCAACGTCCTGACTTTC. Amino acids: CASSIQGAGANVLTF. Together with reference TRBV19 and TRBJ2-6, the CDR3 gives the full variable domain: DGGITQSPKYLFRKEGQNVTLSCEQNLNHDAMYWYRQDPGQGLRLIYYSQIVNDFQKGDIAEGYSVSREKKESFPLTVTSAQKNPTAFYLCASSIQGAGANVLTFGAGSRLTVL.